Listed below are T cell receptor beta chains from one sample, sequenced in a study of human T cells and chemical hapten exposure. TCRdb processed the RACE reads anew with MiXCR; each CDR3 protein has one entry. The sample consists of around 70,000 distinct CDR3 sequences, under 7.5% of them appearing once. Sequencing was carried out using whole blood. The receptors stem from a female donor in good health. Some clones in this sample may be carry-over from other donors' samples. CDR3s include the opening cysteine and the closing phenylalanine or tryptophan. Fields, in order: CDR3 DNA, CDR3 protein, V gene, clone size, D gene, J gene. D genes are given only for firm matches. Expanded clones are given a class, and other clones once, few, many or no size at all.

CDR3 DNA: TGTGCCAGCAGCCCGGACGTTAATAACTATGGCTACACCTTC
CDR3 protein: CASSPDVNNYGYTF
V gene: TRBV5-4
clone size: -
D gene: -
J gene: TRBJ1-2

CDR3 DNA: TGTGCCAGCAGCTTCTCGGCGGTGTGGGGCAAAAACATTCAGTACTTC
CDR3 protein: CASSFSAVWGKNIQYF
V gene: TRBV7-8
clone size: many
D gene: -
J gene: TRBJ2-4

CDR3 DNA: TGTGCCAGCGGGACAGGGTTGGACGAGCAGTACTTC
CDR3 protein: CASGTGLDEQYF
V gene: TRBV19
clone size: -
D gene: TRBD1
J gene: TRBJ2-7

CDR3 DNA: TGTGCCAGCAGCCCCGGGGAGAGCTTCAATGAGCAGTTCTTC
CDR3 protein: CASSPGESFNEQFF
V gene: TRBV6-6
clone size: many
D gene: -
J gene: TRBJ2-1

CDR3 DNA: TGTGCCAGCAGTTTACTGGGGGGGTACGAGCAGTACTTC
CDR3 protein: CASSLLGGYEQYF
V gene: TRBV27
clone size: -
D gene: TRBD2
J gene: TRBJ2-7

CDR3 DNA: TGTGCCAGCAGTACTTCTGTAGCGGGAGGAATGGGCAATGAGCAGTTCTTC
CDR3 protein: CASSTSVAGGMGNEQFF
V gene: TRBV6-5
clone size: few
D gene: TRBD2
J gene: TRBJ2-1

CDR3 DNA: TGTGCCAGCACCCATTATTATAGCAATCAGCCCCAGCATTTT
CDR3 protein: CASTHYYSNQPQHF
V gene: TRBV2
clone size: many
D gene: -
J gene: TRBJ1-5

CDR3 DNA: TGCAGTGCTAGGAAGTACGCCGGGGAGCTGTTTTTT
CDR3 protein: CSARKYAGELFF
V gene: TRBV20-1
clone size: many
D gene: -
J gene: TRBJ2-2

CDR3 DNA: TGTGCCAGCAGCCAAGCCCCGGACCTCAACTACAATGAGCAGTTCTTC
CDR3 protein: CASSQAPDLNYNEQFF
V gene: TRBV14
clone size: few
D gene: -
J gene: TRBJ2-1

CDR3 DNA: TGTGCCAGCAGTGACCGCAGAGATAGCAATCAGCCCCAGCATTTT
CDR3 protein: CASSDRRDSNQPQHF
V gene: TRBV2
clone size: few
D gene: -
J gene: TRBJ1-5